The entry that follows covers one T cell receptor beta chain sequence. The table lists this clonotype with a few counts. This receptor's antigen is unknown. A read error may account for a junction end that differs from germline. TCR beta CDR3 regions were amplified from RNA transcripts for repertoire sequencing. HTBI primers and the Qiagen OneStep RT-PCR kit were used in a first-round RT-PCR, which was followed by a second-round multiplex PCR, size selection and purification. Sequencing of the libraries was carried out on an Illumina HiSeq2000 in paired-end mode with 100 bp reads. As for the original processing: Reads were processed with SOAPnuke, discarding reads with adapters, uncalled bases, mean Phred below 15, or no exact constant-primer or identifier match. COPE v1.2.5 was used to merge the high-quality paired reads. Unique nucleotide sequences were defined as clonotypes and aligned to IMGT TRB V, D and J references using MiTCR v1.1. Analysis was restricted to V-J combinations with a frequency above 0.0001, which covered roughly 99% of repertoires. For each V-J combination, a TCR clonal expansion and chaos score was defined as the ratio of F50 clonal expansion to chaos observed in the TCRdist matrix. Features were reduced by Welch's t-statistics and random forest to approximately 13 V-J combinations, which fed a naive Bayes classifier. The similarity between thyroid and blood repertoires was quantified using the Morisita-Horn index. Using fastp trimming at Q25 and MiXCR clonotype assembly, TCRdb reanalyzed the public sequencing data and kept in-frame beta chains. Every distinct CDR3 protein forms one entry, paired with its most common genes and DNA. TCRdb's processing, not the authors', yielded these V and J calls. The sample table lists about 550,000 distinct CDR3 sequences, about 40% of them with a count of one. Over 3.5% of the sample belongs to the ten largest clones.

Patients with hyperthyroidism were aged 18 to 65 years, had been newly diagnosed, and had a disease duration of less than 2 months. Patients with other autoimmune diseases, uncontrolled infections, pregnancy or lactation were excluded from the study. Diagnosis was based on clinical symptoms, serum thyroxine, TRAb, thyroid ultrasound and orbital computed tomography. Total RNA was extracted with Trizol reagent and quality-checked on an Agilent 2100 Bioanalyzer. The data were taken from a study of Graves' ophthalmopathy and Graves' hyperthyroidism (dated by TCRdb to the late 2010s). With respect to the entire study: Hyperthyroidism was defined as stable when no progression to ophthalmopathy occurred within 18 months of follow-up. The study used TCR beta repertoire signatures to distinguish Graves' ophthalmopathy from Graves' hyperthyroidism and to predict progression to ophthalmopathy. In total, 135 blood samples were TCR-sequenced: 43 ophthalmopathy, over 70 hyperthyroidism and about 17 hyperthyroidism-to-ophthalmopathy patients. To explore V-J signatures distinguishing ophthalmopathy from hyperthyroidism, a discovery set of about a hundred patients (fewer than 45 ophthalmopathy, around 55 stable hyperthyroidism) was enrolled. An independent validation cohort comprised 18 hyperthyroidism patients and 15 to 17 patients who later progressed from hyperthyroidism to ophthalmopathy. In roughly 6 hyperthyroidism patients, T-cell repertoires of thyroid tissue and blood were compared. After sampling, hyperthyroidism patients received methimazole starting at 30 mg daily, and ophthalmopathy patients received high-dose intravenous methylprednisolone. Overall study outcomes, separate from this receptor: Sample size was not statistically predetermined, and group allocation was not concealed from the investigators. Most expanded thyroid clonotypes with frequency above 0.001 were also detected in blood, suggesting blood repertoires may reflect the thyroid immune response. The 13-signature model separated ophthalmopathy from stable hyperthyroidism with approximately 85% sensitivity and about 84% specificity in cross-validation, and 80%/75% in the test set. In validation, the model predicted ophthalmopathy progression with about 71% sensitivity and roughly 72% specificity; some 13 predicted patients were CT-confirmed with GO in a median of approximately 6.2 months.

The CDR3 sequence holds 16 residues, the cysteine and phenylalanine included. CDR3 DNA only is kept here, 48 bases in frame from base 1. In the germline V gene, CDR1 corresponds to SGHDT and CDR2 to YYEEEE. This clonotype was obtained from an adult man with Graves' hyperthyroidism. In this chain, TRBV5-6 is recombined with TRBJ2-2; TRBD2 lines up with 10 middle nucleotides. The specimen sequenced was peripheral blood or thyroid tissue (not recorded which). CDR3 sequence: CASSLKLAGDTGELFF. The DNA sequence reads TGTGCCAGCAGCTTGAAGCTAGCGGGGGACACTGGGGAGCTGTTTTTT. Here the CDR3 is joined to the reference TRBV5-6 and TRBJ2-2 genes, and the full variable domain is: DAGVTQSPTHLIKTRGQQVTLRCSPKSGHDTVSWYQQALGQGPQFIFQYYEEEERQRGNFPDRFSGHQFPNYSSELNVNALLLGDSALYLCASSLKLAGDTGELFFGEGSRLTVL.